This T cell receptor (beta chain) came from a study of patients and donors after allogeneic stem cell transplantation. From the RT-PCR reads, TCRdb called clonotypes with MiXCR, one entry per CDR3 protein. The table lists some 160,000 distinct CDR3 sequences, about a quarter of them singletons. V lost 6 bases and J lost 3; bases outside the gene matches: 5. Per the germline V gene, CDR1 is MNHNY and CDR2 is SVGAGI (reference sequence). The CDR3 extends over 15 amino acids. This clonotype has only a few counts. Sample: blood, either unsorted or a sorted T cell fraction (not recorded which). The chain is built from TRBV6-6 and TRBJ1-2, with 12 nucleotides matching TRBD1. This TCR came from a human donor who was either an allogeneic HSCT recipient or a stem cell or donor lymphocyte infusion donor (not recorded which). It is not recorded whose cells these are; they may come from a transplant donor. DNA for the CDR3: TGTGCCAGCAGGCCGGGACAGGGGGCGGACTATGGCTACACCTTC. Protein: CASRPGQGADYGYTF.